This T cell receptor beta chain was sequenced in a study of shared clonotypes between healthy human individuals. At the level of the study: Donors consisted of a couple of women and a few men between 18 and 49. CD4 naive and memory got three plates each, CD8 naive two, CD8 memory one. Study outcomes and limitations: What limited the represented genetic and exposure-history diversity was the small number of donors. Compared with clonotypes that all four donors shared, non-shared clonotypes had lower generation probabilities.

Of note for this clone: The antigen is unknown.

Using immunoSEQ multiplex PCR, the repertoire was profiled, and TCRdb retains in-frame clones only, with some absent. The table records 2 million to 3 million clones, around 90% of them present only once. This CDR3 is 15 amino acids long. V was pared by 6 bases and J by 2 bases, with 5 bases of the junction left unmatched. From germline, CDR1 is SNHLY and CDR2 FYNNEI. The chain carries TRBV2 and TRBJ2-7, with TRBD2 matching 12 bases. The specimen was naive CD4+ T cells sorted from blood. As to subset: CD45RA+ positively selected. The receptor was isolated from a man between 18 and 29 years old in good health. As DNA, the CDR3 is TGTGCCAGCAGAGTGACTAGCGGGGGTACCTACGAGCAGTACTTC. This translates into CASRVTSGGTYEQYF.